Included here is one T cell receptor (beta chain) sequence, with context. Antigen unknown. Profiled with immunoSEQ multiplex PCR; TCRdb holds only in-frame clones, not every one. This repertoire shows 20,000 to 30,000 clones, about 79% found once; its top ten account for around 6.5%. This record comes from a study of vaccination effects on CD4 cells after COVID-19. In the study overall: Post-vaccine draws lagged the second dose by a median of 72 days.

V was pared by 3 bases and J by 0 bases, with 8 bases between. Germline V gene data show CDR1 as DFQATT and CDR2 as SNEGSKA (reference sequence). This CDR3 is built from 14 residues. Antigen-specific CD4+ T cells were expanded with viral peptide pools in the ViraFEST assay before sequencing. The culture ran for approximately 11 days before CD4+ T cells were isolated. Participants completed two doses of the BNT162b2 or mRNA-1273 vaccine. Wells each received two million PBMC, cultured with around 9.3 IU/ml IL-2 and about 9 ug/ml peptides. Sequencing was performed on CD4+ T cells from PBMCs cultured with SARS-CoV-2 spike peptides, taken after COVID-19 vaccination. This clonotype was obtained from a human donor who received a COVID-19 vaccine. Some clones in this sample may be carry-over from other donors' samples. The chain is built from TRBV20-1 and TRBJ1-4, with D uncertain. CDR3 residues: CSASVPPTNEKLFF. CDR3 sequence (DNA): TGCAGTGCTAGTGTTCCCCCAACTAATGAAAAACTGTTTTTT.